The 23 T cell receptor beta chains reported below all come from one sample, sequenced in a study of cytomegalovirus exposure and HLA in healthy donors. Primers for the PCR totalled 60 Vbeta and 13 Jbeta. Sequencing used immunoSEQ multiplex PCR; TCRdb keeps in-frame clones, though not all of them. The sample lists approximately 280,000 clones; just over 85% were seen once. Sequenced material: PBMCs. Receptors originate from a man aged 40-49 years in good health and CMV-seropositive.

This clone was seen a few times. V and J are TRBV4-3 and TRBJ2-1; TRBD2 matches at 16 bases. Germline loops: CDR1 LGHNA, CDR2 YSLEER. The CDR3 has 16 amino acids. With V trimmed by 0 bases and J by 15 bases, 8 bases remained unmatched. As DNA, the CDR3 is TGCGCCAGCAGCCAAGATAGGGCGGGACTAGCGGGAGGGATGTTCTTC. It specifies CASSQDRAGLAGGMFF.

This chain joins TRBV28 and TRBJ2-7; D is unresolved. Trimming took off 6 bases at V and 0 bases at J, with 6 bases between the two ends. The CDR3 spans 12 residues. CDR1 MDHEN and CDR2 SYDVKM come from the germline V gene. CDR3 sequence (DNA): TGTGCCAGCAGACAGAACTCCTACGAGCAGTACTTC. Its translation is CASRQNSYEQYF. Variable domain in full (rest from reference TRBV28 and TRBJ2-7): DVKVTQSSRYLVKRTGEKVFLECVQDMDHENMFWYRQDPGLGLRLIYFSYDVKMKEKGDIPEGYSVSREKKERFSLILESASTNQTSMYLCASRQNSYEQYFGPGTRLTVT.

The chain links TRBV7-9 to TRBJ2-5, with 7 bases fitting TRBD2. Per the germline V gene, CDR1 is SEHNR and CDR2 is FQNEAQ (reference sequence). This CDR3 spans 15 amino acids. The V and J ends lost 5 bases and 1 base, in that order; junction bases with no gene match: 7. For the CDR3, the DNA is TGTGCCAGCAGCCCGGGGGGTGGCGGCCAAGAGACCCAGTACTTC. This codes for CASSPGGGGQETQYF.

With respect to this clone: Distinct nucleotide sequences in the sample also encode this CDR3. This chain links TRBV7-3 with TRBJ1-1; D perhaps matches TRBD1 (5 bases). Germline assignment: CDR1 SGHTA and CDR2 FQGTGA. The CDR3 runs to 13 residues. The ends were cut back, 3 bases at V and 0 bases at J, with 5 bases in the middle. The CDR3 DNA reads as TGTGCCAGCAGCTTGACAGTGAACACTGAAGCTTTCTTT. Amino acids: CASSLTVNTEAFF.

In this sample, this clone turned up a few times. The junction does not match germline at one end; this may be a read error. Other DNA sequences in the sample encode the same CDR3. The J gene is TRBJ1-4, the V gene TRBV5-4, with 7 bases fitting TRBD1. Germline V CDR1 and CDR2: SGHNT, YYREEE (reference sequence). The CDR3 runs to 15 residues. CDR3: CASSQNRGTNEKLFF. As DNA, the CDR3 is TGCGCCAGCAGCCAAAACAGGGGTACTAATGAAAAACTGTTTTTT.

This clone occurred once. J is TRBJ1-1 and V is TRBV2; D is unresolved. Trimming pared 2 bases from V and 0 bases from J, leaving 13 bases between. This CDR3 has 16 amino acids. Germline-derived CDR1 and CDR2 are SNHLY and FYNNEI. The CDR3 sequence is CASSEPRKEMNTEAFF. CDR3 in DNA: TGTGCCAGCAGTGAACCCAGAAAGGAGATGAACACTGAAGCTTTCTTT.

The rearrangement joins TRBV7-2 to TRBJ1-1; tentatively, D is TRBD1 (5 bases). Trimming cost V 2 bases and J 6 bases, with 13 bases left between them. The germline V gene encodes CDR1 SGHTA and CDR2 FQGNSA. This CDR3 spans 14 amino acids. The CDR3 spells CASSLRGGVPEAFF. In DNA form, the CDR3 reads TGTGCCAGCAGCTTACGGGGGGGGGTACCTGAAGCTTTCTTT.

The chain is built from TRBV5-1 and TRBJ2-1, with TRBD1 matching over 8 bases. CDR1 and CDR2 (germline): SGHRS, YFSETQ. Germline trimming cut 4 bases from V and 4 bases from J; bases unmatched to any gene: 7. This CDR3 is 15 amino acids long. CDR3 coding DNA: TGCGCCAGCAGCCCGACAGGGGTGGTGTACAATGAGCAGTTCTTC. It is translated as CASSPTGVVYNEQFF.

The chain carries TRBV18 and TRBJ2-7, with 10 positions matching TRBD1. With V trimmed by 3 bases and J by 5 bases, 7 bases remained unmatched. The CDR3 is 15 amino acids. CDR1 and CDR2 from the germline V gene are KGHSH and LQKENI. The CDR3 DNA reads as TGTGCCAGCTCACCCGTCGGACAGGGGGTCAACGAGCAGTACTTC. Translated: CASSPVGQGVNEQYF.

V usage is TRBV5-1 and J usage is TRBJ1-1, with D possibly matching TRBD1 (5 bases). V was clipped by 1 base and J by 1 base, with 8 bases between them. The germline V gene encodes CDR1 SGHRS and CDR2 YFSETQ. This CDR3 is built from 14 residues. The DNA of the CDR3 is TGCGCCAGCAGCTTGACCAGGGAGAACACTGAAGCTTTCTTT. This codes for CASSLTRENTEAFF.

The chain has TRBV28 and TRBJ2-7; maybe TRBD1 (6 bases). Germline lookup yields CDR1 MDHEN and CDR2 SYDVKM. This CDR3 contains 12 residues. V was cut by 6 bases and J by 4 bases, with 10 bases left in between. In nucleotides, the CDR3 is TGTGCCAGCAGCATTGACAGGTACGAGCAGTACTTC. Its translation: CASSIDRYEQYF.

The CDR3 protein is CASSLGTVEAFF. The CDR3 DNA is TGTGCCAGCAGCCTAGGGACAGTTGAAGCTTTCTTT. The chain uses TRBV7-9 and TRBJ1-1, with 7 bases fitting TRBD1. Germline lookup yields CDR1 SEHNR and CDR2 FQNEAQ (reference sequence). The length of the CDR3 is 12 residues. V lost 5 bases and J lost 7; bases outside the gene matches: 4. Filled out from reference TRBV7-9 and TRBJ1-1, the complete variable domain reads DTGVSQNPRHKITKRGQNVTFRCDPISEHNRLYWYRQTLGQGPEFLTYFQNEAQLEKSRLLSDRFSAERPKGSFSTLEIQRTEQGDSAMYLCASSLGTVEAFFGQGTRLTVV.

The chain uses TRBV18 and TRBJ2-7, with D possibly TRBD1 on 5 matching bases. Germline CDR1 KGHSH, CDR2 LQKENI. V lost 8 bases, J lost 2 bases, and 13 bases lay in between. CDR3 length equals 13 residues. The CDR3 DNA follows: TGTGCCAGCACTACAGGAATAACCTACGAGCAGTACTTC. Amino acid sequence: CASTTGITYEQYF. The full variable domain, in which reference TRBV18 and TRBJ2-7 provide the parts outside the CDR3, is NAGVMQNPRHLVRRRGQEARLRCSPMKGHSHVYWYRQLPEEGLKFMVYLQKENIIDESGMPKERFSAEFPKEGPSILRIQQVVRGDSAAYFCASTTGITYEQYFGPGTRLTVT.

V gene TRBV10-3 combines with J gene TRBJ2-5; 12 nucleotides agree with TRBD2. From germline, CDR1 is ENHRY and CDR2 SYGVKD. J was trimmed by 3 bases and V by 7 bases; bases with no gene match: 3. The CDR3 is 14 amino acids. The CDR3 sequence is CAIKASGREETQYF. CDR3 nucleotides: TGTGCCATCAAGGCTAGCGGGAGGGAAGAGACCCAGTACTTC.

The chain employs TRBV27 and TRBJ2-7; tentatively, D is TRBD1 (5 bases). Trimming stripped 4 bases from V and 2 bases from J, with 9 bases between. CDR1 and CDR2 (germline): MNHEY, SMNVEV (reference sequence). The CDR3 contains 13 residues. The CDR3 sequence: CASSSAGPYEQYF. The CDR3 nucleotides are TGTGCCAGCAGTTCTGCAGGGCCCTACGAGCAGTACTTC.

The genes are TRBV19 and TRBJ2-7; D possibly corresponds to TRBD2 (6 bases). CDR1 is LNHDA and CDR2 is SQIVND in the germline V gene (reference sequence). This CDR3 spans 13 amino acids. Between the trimmed V and J ends, which lost 5 bases and 3 bases, there was a span of 11 bases. In DNA, the CDR3 is TGTGCCAGTAGTCCCGGACTACTCTACGAGCAGTACTTC. This gives the protein CASSPGLLYEQYF.

The rearrangement uses TRBV6-5 and TRBJ2-1; perhaps TRBD2 as D (5 bases). V lost 0 bases to trimming and J lost 5 bases, with 14 bases between them. The CDR3 spans 16 residues. Per germline, CDR1 MNHEY and CDR2 SVGAGI. CDR3 region: CASSYSMGEGHNEQFF. CDR3 in DNA: TGTGCCAGCAGTTACTCGATGGGAGAGGGCCACAATGAGCAGTTCTTC.

The chain carries TRBV7-9 and TRBJ2-7; 7 bases are a match to TRBD2. CDR3 length: 15 residues. Germline V CDR1 and CDR2: SEHNR, FQNEAQ (reference sequence). With 0 bases clipped from V and 4 bases from J, the junction kept 6 bases outside the gene matches. The chain's CDR3 is CASSLAGGRLYEQYF. The CDR3 nucleotides read TGTGCCAGCAGCTTAGCGGGAGGGCGTCTTTACGAGCAGTACTTC.

The gene calls are TRBV10-3 and TRBJ1-1; 8 bases are shared with TRBD1. Germline CDR1 ENHRY, CDR2 SYGVKD. With V trimmed by 4 bases and J by 4 bases, 2 bases remained unmatched. This CDR3 is 13 amino acids long. The CDR3 loop reads CAISGTGGTEAFF. The CDR3 DNA reads as TGTGCCATCAGTGGCACAGGGGGCACTGAAGCTTTCTTT.

This chain joins TRBV6-5 and TRBJ2-7, with unresolved D. Trimming removed 4 bases at V and 4 bases at J, with 11 bases between. The CDR3 has 13 residues. Germline CDR1 reads MNHEY; CDR2 reads SVGAGI. The CDR3 sequence is CASSSSHRYEQYF. The CDR3, as DNA: TGTGCCAGCAGTTCCTCCCATCGGTACGAGCAGTACTTC.

This chain uses TRBV4-3 with TRBJ1-4; the match to TRBD1 covers 9 bases. CDR1 is LGHNA, CDR2 YSLEER, per germline. The CDR3 covers 18 residues. J lost 7 bases, V lost 0 bases, and 12 bases had no gene match. The chain's CDR3 is CASSQDSLPGQGGEKLFF. DNA of the CDR3: TGCGCCAGCAGCCAAGATTCCCTCCCGGGACAGGGAGGTGAAAAACTGTTTTTT.

This clone turned up a few times. Other nucleotide sequences in the sample specify the same CDR3. V is TRBV19 and J is TRBJ2-1, with 9 positions matching TRBD2. This CDR3 is 16 amino acids long. V shed 2 bases, J shed 0 bases, and the junction held 2 bases outside the gene matches. The V gene's germline CDR1 is LNHDA and CDR2 SQIVND (reference sequence). The CDR3 is CASSITGLASYNEQFF. As DNA, the CDR3 is TGTGCCAGTAGTATAACGGGACTAGCCTCCTACAATGAGCAGTTCTTC.

The chain combines TRBV28 with TRBJ1-5, with D maybe TRBD1 (6 bases). Germline assignment: CDR1 MDHEN and CDR2 SYDVKM. CDR3 size: 11 residues. The V gene lost 5 bases and the J gene lost 11 bases, with 10 bases spanning the gap. In DNA form, the CDR3 reads TGTGCCAGCAGTAGGGGGTTAGCCCAGCATTTT. This sequence encodes CASSRGLAQHF.